This T cell receptor (beta chain) was recovered during a study of siplizumab effects on memory and regulatory T cells. Trimming pared 3 bases from V and 11 bases from J, leaving 14 bases between. In germline, CDR1 is LNHDA, CDR2 SQIVND (reference sequence). This CDR3 has 13 amino acids. The data were produced by immunoSEQ multiplex PCR, yet TCRdb's version contains in-frame clones alone and is incomplete. Among some 97,000 clones listed, 92% were seen once. This clone occurred a few times. Its antigen is not known. Study conclusions and caveats: For siplizumab cultures, the suppressive function of their proliferating Tregs was not confirmed. Unstimulated subsets contained matches for only a minor fraction of alloreactive clones.

This chain uses TRBV19 with TRBJ1-5; no clear D gene. This clonotype originated in a human donor in good health. Specimen: Tregs sorted from blood. The CDR3 loop is CASSITWESAQHF. CDR3 coding DNA: TGTGCCAGTAGTATTACTTGGGAGTCAGCCCAGCATTTT.